The entry that follows covers one T cell receptor (beta chain) sequence. This sample was taken from a study of T cells in Graves' hyperthyroidism and ophthalmopathy. V lost 8 bases to trimming and J lost 10 bases, with 24 bases between them. The CDR3 runs 15 residues. Germline values: CDR1 SGHVS, CDR2 FNYEAQ. From RNA transcripts, TCR beta CDR3 regions were amplified. The HTBI set primed first-round TCR CDR3 RT-PCR. TCRdb re-derived calls from the multiplex PCR reads in MiXCR, one entry per CDR3 protein. The table records fewer than 650,000 distinct CDR3 sequences, over 12% of them present only once. The sample comprised blood. The chain combines TRBV7-6 with TRBJ2-1; maybe TRBD2 (6 bases). The TCR comes from a young woman with Graves' ophthalmopathy. The CDR3 reads CASQQRSFGGEEQFF. Here the CDR3 DNA reads TGTGCCAGCCAACAGAGGTCTTTCGGAGGGGAGGAGCAGTTCTTC.